This T cell receptor (beta chain) was sequenced during a study of siplizumab effects on memory and regulatory T cells. General study results and limits: Only a minor fraction of alloreactive clones mapped to unstimulated subsets.

Sequencing was performed with immunoSEQ multiplex PCR; in TCRdb, only in-frame clones are kept and a portion is missing. Counted here are roughly 100,000 clones, 85% to 95% occurring once; the ten biggest clones make up around 0.29%. V gave up 5 bases and J gave up 10 bases; unmatched junction bases: 7. The CDR3 is 14 amino acids. Germline CDR1 reads SGHTA; CDR2 reads FQGNSA. On this clone: Its antigen is unidentified.

Sequenced material: CD4+ T cells sorted from blood. The source is a human donor in good health. The rearrangement links TRBV7-2 to TRBJ2-2, with 10 bases identical to TRBD2. In nucleotides, the CDR3 is TGTGCCAGCAGCGGCGGACTAGCGGTTAAGGAGCTGTTTTTT. This sequence encodes CASSGGLAVKELFF. The full variable domain, rest sourced from reference TRBV7-2 and TRBJ2-2, is GAGVSQSPSNKVTEKGKDVELRCDPISGHTALYWYRQSLGQGLEFLIYFQGNSAPDKSGLPSDRFSAERTGGSVSTLTIQRTQQEDSAVYLCASSGGLAVKELFFGEGSRLTVL.